What follows is one T cell receptor beta chain and its context. Antigen: not known. This entry is derived from a study of cytomegalovirus exposure and HLA in healthy donors. Findings and limits, study-wide: Sequencing likely produced, as an artifact, a cluster of highly shared sequence variants. Earlier analysis found most TCR beta V segments productive about 87% or about 30% of the time.

The PCR ran on 60 Vbeta and 13 Jbeta primers. Assay used: immunoSEQ multiplex PCR; TCRdb lists only in-frame clones, some missing. The sample consists of about 120,000 clones, around 81% of them appearing once. Trimming took 7 bases from V and 1 from J, leaving 16 bases between them. Germline V gene lookup returns CDR1 SGHTA and CDR2 FQGTGA. The CDR3 extends over 16 amino acids. This TCR came from a woman in her forties in good health and CMV-seronegative. V and J are TRBV7-3 and TRBJ2-2; no reliable D call. Source material: PBMCs. CDR3 protein: CASKKRDGQNTGELFF. As DNA, the CDR3 is TGTGCCAGCAAAAAGAGAGATGGGCAGAACACCGGGGAGCTGTTTTTT.